This T cell receptor (beta chain) was sequenced for a study of T cell responses to AZD1222 COVID-19 vaccine. Study-wide context: Pooling covered second doses at about 4 or about 12 weeks.

Assay: immunoSEQ multiplex PCR; the TCRdb copy retains only in-frame clones and omits some. The data contain 120,000 or so clones, approximately 85% of them singletons. Study-level results: A mostly white British donor set with more females was recruited, and clonal diversity was possibly underestimated. Seropositive at baseline were only six or seven AZD1222 recipients.

J was trimmed by 9 bases and V by 2 bases; bases with no gene match: 6. CDR1 and CDR2 (germline): MNHEY, SVGAGI. The CDR3 runs 13 residues. Comment on this clone: The antigen is not known.

The chain employs TRBV6-5 and TRBJ2-5; 7 nucleotides line up with TRBD2. This sequence was found in an adult in good health. The sequenced sample was peripheral blood, obtained on day 0 of AZD1222 vaccination. CDR3 protein: CASSYARRGAQYF. The CDR3 DNA reads as TGTGCCAGCAGTTACGCTAGACGGGGGGCCCAGTACTTC.